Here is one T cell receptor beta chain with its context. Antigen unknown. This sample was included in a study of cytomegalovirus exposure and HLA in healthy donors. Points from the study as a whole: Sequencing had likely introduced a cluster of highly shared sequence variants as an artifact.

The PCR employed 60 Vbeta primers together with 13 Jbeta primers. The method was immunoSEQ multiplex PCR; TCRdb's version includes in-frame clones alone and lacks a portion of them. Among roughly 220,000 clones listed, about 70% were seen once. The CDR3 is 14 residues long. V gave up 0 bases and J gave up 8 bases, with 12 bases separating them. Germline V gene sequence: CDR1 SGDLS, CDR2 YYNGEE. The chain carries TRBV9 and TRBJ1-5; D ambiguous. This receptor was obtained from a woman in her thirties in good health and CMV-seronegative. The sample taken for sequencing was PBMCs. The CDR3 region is CASSVGPGEEPQHF. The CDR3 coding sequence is TGTGCCAGCAGCGTAGGACCGGGAGAGGAGCCCCAGCATTTT.